Below are 14 T cell receptor beta chains sequenced from a single sample in a study of blood T cell repertoires in COVID-19. Assay used: immunoSEQ multiplex PCR; TCRdb lists only in-frame clones, some missing. The repertoire holds tens of thousands of clones, with around four fifths as singletons. Sequencing was carried out using peripheral blood. Source of these receptors: a woman aged 80 or over with acute or convalescent COVID-19.

The chain has TRBV5-1 and TRBJ2-3; no definite D call. Trimming left V 0 bases short and J 4 bases short, with 9 bases between. The CDR3 contains 14 residues. Germline CDR1 SGHRS, CDR2 YFSETQ. This CDR3 reads CASSLARVPDTQYF. CDR3 sequence (DNA): TGCGCCAGCAGCTTGGCCCGGGTTCCAGATACGCAGTATTTT.

The rearrangement links TRBV5-1 to TRBJ1-2; the D gene is possibly TRBD1 (6 bases). V was cut by 1 base and J by 2 bases, with 12 bases left in between. The CDR3 is 15 amino acids. CDR1 is SGHRS and CDR2 is YFSETQ in the germline V gene. The CDR3: CASSLPQGQNYGYTF. The CDR3 nucleotides read TGCGCCAGCAGCTTGCCTCAGGGGCAGAACTATGGCTACACCTTC. The variable domain in full, completed from reference TRBV5-1 and TRBJ1-2, reads KAGVTQTPRYLIKTRGQQVTLSCSPISGHRSVSWYQQTPGQGLQFLFEYFSETQRNKGNFPGRFSGRQFSNSRSEMNVSTLELGDSALYLCASSLPQGQNYGYTFGSGTRLTVV.

For the CDR3, the DNA is TGTGCCAGTAGTGAGGATTACACTGAAGCTTTCTTT. This translates into CASSEDYTEAFF. The chain links TRBV19 to TRBJ1-1; D is unresolved. CDR1 is LNHDA, CDR2 SQIVND, per germline (reference sequence). The CDR3 totals 12 residues. V was shortened by 5 bases and J by 3 bases, with 7 bases between the two germline ends.

The V and J genes are TRBV3-1 (or the pseudogene TRBV3-2) and TRBJ2-7; TRBD1 matches 7 bases. V lost 5 bases, J lost 11 bases, and 18 bases stayed unmatched. This CDR3 is built from 15 residues. Germline V gene data show CDR1 as LGHDT and CDR2 as YNNKEL (reference sequence). As DNA, the CDR3 is TGTGCCAGCAGCGTATCCTTGACAGGGAGCCGGATGAAGTACTTC. Residues: CASSVSLTGSRMKYF.

The rearrangement uses TRBV10-3 and TRBJ1-2; tentatively, D is TRBD1 (5 bases). V gave up 0 bases and J gave up 5 bases, with 13 bases separating them. The CDR3 totals 15 residues. CDR1 is ENHRY and CDR2 is SYGVKD in the germline V gene. The CDR3 reads CAISESQTVGYGYTF. In DNA, the CDR3 is TGTGCCATCAGTGAGTCTCAGACAGTCGGGTATGGCTACACCTTC.

This chain links TRBV5-6 with TRBJ1-2, with TRBD1 matching 9 bases. This CDR3 spans 14 amino acids. With V trimmed by 4 bases and J by 4 bases, 5 bases remained unmatched. CDR1 and CDR2 from the germline V gene are SGHDT and YYEEEE. The CDR3 protein is CASSRGQGLYGYTF. In nucleotides, the CDR3 is TGTGCCAGCAGCCGCGGACAGGGGCTCTATGGCTACACCTTC.

This chain connects TRBV3-1 (or the pseudogene TRBV3-2) to TRBJ2-1, with D perhaps matching TRBD2 (5 bases). This CDR3 spans 15 amino acids. The V end lost 3 bases, the J end lost 9 bases, and 18 bases lay between the germline ends. Germline CDR1 reads LGHDT; CDR2 reads YNNKEL (reference sequence). CDR3: CASSQGDSPVFEQFF. The DNA for the CDR3 is TGTGCCAGCAGCCAGGGAGATAGCCCAGTTTTTGAGCAGTTCTTC.

The chain joins TRBV7-8 to TRBJ1-1, with D perhaps TRBD1 (5 bases). The CDR3 totals 14 residues. Germline CDR1 reads SGHVS; CDR2 reads FQNEAQ. The V gene lost 1 base and the J gene lost 7 bases, with 13 bases spanning the gap. In nucleotides, the CDR3 is TGTGCCAGCAGCTTAGGCGACAGCTTCATTGAAGCTTTCTTT. Protein sequence: CASSLGDSFIEAFF.

The rearrangement uses TRBV30 and TRBJ2-7, with D perhaps matching TRBD1 (6 bases). Trimming shortened V by 3 bases and J by 3 bases, and 21 bases separated the two germline ends. Germline V gene lookup returns CDR1 GTSNPN and CDR2 SVGIG (reference sequence). This CDR3 has 16 residues. The CDR3 bases are TGTGCCTGGAGCGACCCCCTACAGGGAGAGGACTACGAGCAGTACTTC. Translation: CAWSDPLQGEDYEQYF.

V gene TRBV3-1 (or the pseudogene TRBV3-2) combines with J gene TRBJ1-3; 7 bases are a match to TRBD1. Unmatched junction bases numbered 6, after V lost 0 bases and J lost 7 bases. The CDR3 totals 15 residues. CDR1 is LGHDT and CDR2 is YNNKEL in the germline V gene (reference sequence). CDR3 coding DNA: TGTGCCAGCAGCCAAGAAGGAAGGGGGCTGAACACCATATATTTT. Protein sequence: CASSQEGRGLNTIYF.

This chain uses TRBV2 with TRBJ1-1, with D perhaps TRBD1 (5 bases). Germline V CDR1 and CDR2: SNHLY, FYNNEI. Trimming cost V 6 bases and J 6 bases, with 17 bases left between them. The length of the CDR3 is 14 residues. CDR3 in DNA: TGTGCCAGCAGGCCCTCGTGGGGGGGGTCTGAAGCTTTCTTT. Encoded protein: CASRPSWGGSEAFF. The full variable domain, completed using reference TRBV2 and TRBJ1-1, is EPEVTQTPSHQVTQMGQEVILRCVPISNHLYFYWYRQILGQKVEFLVSFYNNEISEKSEIFDDQFSVERPDGSNFTLKIRSTKLEDSAMYFCASRPSWGGSEAFFGQGTRLTVV.

The chain couples TRBV6-5 to TRBJ1-2; D remains ambiguous. The CDR3 is made up of 15 amino acids. The germline CDR1 and CDR2 sequences are MNHEY and SVGAGI. Trimming removed 0 bases at V and 5 bases at J, with 13 bases between. The CDR3 is CASSYSRSSIYGYTF. Written as DNA, the CDR3 is TGTGCCAGCAGTTACTCAAGATCGAGCATATATGGCTACACCTTC.

The chain has TRBV19 and TRBJ1-5; no definite D call. Germline V gene lookup returns CDR1 LNHDA and CDR2 SQIVND (reference sequence). V shed 6 bases and J shed 5 bases, with 23 bases lying between them. This CDR3 is 17 amino acids long. The CDR3 DNA reads TGTGCCAGTAGCCCTAATGAGCGGAGGGTCTCGGATCAGCCCCAGCATTTT. As protein: CASSPNERRVSDQPQHF.

The chain recombines TRBV30 with TRBJ2-7; the D gene is possibly TRBD2 (6 bases). This CDR3 has 15 amino acids. Between the trimmed V and J ends, which lost 3 bases and 5 bases, there was a span of 20 bases. CDR1 is GTSNPN and CDR2 is SVGIG in the germline V gene (reference sequence). CDR3 sequence: CAWSGYRGSAHEQYF. CDR3 bases: TGTGCCTGGAGCGGATATCGGGGGTCTGCCCACGAGCAGTACTTC.